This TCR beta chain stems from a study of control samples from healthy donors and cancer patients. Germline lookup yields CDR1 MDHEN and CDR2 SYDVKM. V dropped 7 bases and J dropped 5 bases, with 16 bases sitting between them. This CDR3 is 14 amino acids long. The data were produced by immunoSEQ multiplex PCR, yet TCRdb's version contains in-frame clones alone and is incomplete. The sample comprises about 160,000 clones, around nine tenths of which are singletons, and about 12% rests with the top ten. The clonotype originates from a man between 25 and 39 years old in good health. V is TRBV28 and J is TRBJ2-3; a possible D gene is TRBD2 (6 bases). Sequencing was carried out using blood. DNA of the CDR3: TGTGCCAGCACCTCAGGAGGGGTGCGAGATACGCAGTATTTT. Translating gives CASTSGGVRDTQYF. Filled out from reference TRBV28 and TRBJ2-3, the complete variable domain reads DVKVTQSSRYLVKRTGEKVFLECVQDMDHENMFWYRQDPGLGLRLIYFSYDVKMKEKGDIPEGYSVSREKKERFSLILESASTNQTSMYLCASTSGGVRDTQYFGPGTRLTVL.